The 21 T cell receptor beta chains given below trace back to one sample, sequenced in a study of T cell repertoires in cytomegalovirus infection. These receptors have no identified antigens. TCRdb independently ran MiXCR on the reads; one entry per CDR3 protein. In the table there are approximately 56,000 distinct CDR3 sequences, roughly a fifth of which are singletons. This sample comprised CD8+ T cells from cultured PBMCs, obtained from culture after CMV antigen stimulation. All receptors derive from a human donor in good health (CMV status not recorded). Some clones in this sample may be carry-over from other donors' samples.

The chain links TRBV11-2 to TRBJ2-5; 8 bases agree with TRBD2. CDR1 SGHAT and CDR2 FQNNGV come from the germline V gene. The CDR3 has 17 residues. J was trimmed by 4 bases and V by 0 bases; bases with no gene match: 10. CDR3 DNA sequence: TGTGCCAGCAGCTTAGAACAGCGGGGGATCGTGGGAGAGACCCAGTACTTC. Translation gives CASSLEQRGIVGETQYF.

The V call is TRBV7-9, the J call TRBJ1-4, with TRBD1 matching 8 bases. The CDR3 has 15 amino acids. J lost 6 bases, V lost 4 bases, and 7 bases had no gene match. Germline loops: CDR1 SEHNR, CDR2 FQNEAQ (reference sequence). DNA for the CDR3: TGTGCCAGCAGCTCACTACAGGGGGTTGATGAAAAACTGTTTTTT. Residues: CASSSLQGVDEKLFF.

This clonotype was seen only a few times. The chain is built from TRBV10-3 and TRBJ2-1; no clear D gene. The length of the CDR3 is 13 residues. The V end was cut by 4 bases, the J end by 6 bases, with 10 bases between. CDR1 and CDR2 from the germline V gene are ENHRY and SYGVKD. The CDR3 spells CAISVGTLNEQFF. In DNA form, the CDR3 reads TGTGCCATCAGTGTTGGTACCCTCAATGAGCAGTTCTTC.

V and J are TRBV7-9 and TRBJ1-2; TRBD1 matches at 7 bases. V shed 5 bases and J 3 bases; nucleotides not matched to a gene: 15. Germline loops: CDR1 SEHNR, CDR2 FQNEAQ (reference sequence). This CDR3 contains 17 residues. CDR3 loop: CASSQSYPYRGHYGYTF. CDR3 coding DNA: TGTGCCAGCAGCCAATCTTATCCATACAGGGGTCACTATGGCTACACCTTC.

V usage is TRBV12-3 or TRBV12-4 and J usage is TRBJ1-1, with D possibly matching TRBD1 (6 bases). The CDR3 has 16 amino acids. Deletions cut 2 bases from V and 3 bases from J, with 16 bases between. The CDR3 loop reads CASSLRGARLDTEAFF. The DNA for the CDR3 is TGTGCCAGCAGTTTACGGGGGGCGCGGTTAGACACTGAAGCTTTCTTT.

This clonotype was detected only a few times. This chain connects TRBV7-9 to TRBJ2-7; D not certain. V lost 5 bases, J lost 2 bases, and 13 bases lay in between. The CDR3 totals 14 residues. Germline V gene sequence: CDR1 SEHNR, CDR2 FQNEAQ (reference sequence). This CDR3 is CASSTDRETYEQYF. CDR3 DNA: TGTGCCAGCAGCACGGACCGCGAAACCTACGAGCAGTACTTC.

This clonotype has only a few counts. The genes are TRBV7-6 and TRBJ2-1, with 7 bases aligning to TRBD2. V was pared by 1 base and J by 4 bases, with 4 bases of the junction left unmatched. The CDR3 extends over 15 amino acids. The germline gives CDR1 SGHVS, CDR2 FNYEAQ. CDR3 DNA: TGTGCCAGCAGCTTAGAGAGCGGGGCATACAATGAGCAGTTCTTC. Translating gives CASSLESGAYNEQFF. The complete variable domain, with remaining parts taken from reference TRBV7-6 and TRBJ2-1, reads GAGVSQSPRYKVTKRGQDVALRCDPISGHVSLYWYRQALGQGPEFLTYFNYEAQQDKSGLPNDRFSAERPEGSISTLTIQRTEQRDSAMYRCASSLESGAYNEQFFGPGTRLTVL.

The chain couples TRBV6-2 or TRBV6-3 to TRBJ2-5; 9 positions agree with TRBD1. The germline V gene has CDR1 MNHEY and CDR2 SVGEGT. The CDR3 extends over 13 amino acids. The V gene end was trimmed by 10 bases and the J gene end by 5 bases; junction bases not matched to a gene: 8. The CDR3 DNA follows: TGTGCCACCAAAGACAGGGGGTTGGAGACCCAGTACTTC. Protein sequence: CATKDRGLETQYF.

This clonotype was seen more than once but under ten times. The chain is built from TRBV6-2 or TRBV6-3 and TRBJ2-7; D uncertain. CDR1 and CDR2 (germline): MNHEY, SVGEGT. V was trimmed by 0 bases and J by 7 bases, leaving 7 bases between them. The CDR3 length is 12 residues. CDR3 DNA sequence: TGTGCCAGCAGTTACTCGACCTCGGAGCAGTACTTC. Its translation is CASSYSTSEQYF.

V is TRBV7-2 and J is TRBJ1-1, with a weak D call TRBD1 (6 bases). V shed 5 bases and J shed 6 bases, with 19 bases lying between them. This CDR3 spans 15 amino acids. Germline V gives CDR1 SGHTA, CDR2 FQGNSA. CDR3 nucleotides: TGTGCCAGCAGCCTGGACAGCATAGAGATCCCTGAAGCTTTCTTT. Its translation is CASSLDSIEIPEAFF.

The sample holds a few counts of this clonotype. The chain carries TRBV5-5 and TRBJ2-5; 12 bases match TRBD2. Germline V gene sequence: CDR1 SGHKS, CDR2 YYEKEE (reference sequence). V lost 0 bases and J lost 5; bases outside the gene matches: 5. CDR3 length: 16 residues. The chain's CDR3 is CASSLALAGGRETQYF. CDR3 coding DNA: TGTGCCAGCAGCTTGGCCCTAGCGGGGGGGCGGGAGACCCAGTACTTC. Complete variable domain (other parts from reference TRBV5-5 and TRBJ2-5): DAGVTQSPTHLIKTRGQQVTLRCSPISGHKSVSWYQQVLGQGPQFIFQYYEKEERGRGNFPDRFSARQFPNYSSELNVNALLLGDSALYLCASSLALAGGRETQYFGPGTRLLVL.

The genes are TRBV27 and TRBJ1-2; TRBD1 is a possible D gene (5 bases). Trimming removed 0 bases at V and 8 bases at J, with 16 bases between. Germline V CDR1 and CDR2: MNHEY, SMNVEV (reference sequence). The CDR3 spans 15 residues. The CDR3 bases are TGTGCCAGCAGTTTATCACGGGGCGATATGCGGGGCTACACCTTC. Its protein is CASSLSRGDMRGYTF.

J is TRBJ2-3 and V is TRBV7-3, with TRBD2 identical over 10 bases. This CDR3 is 20 amino acids long. The junction had 14 bases not matched to a gene; V was cut back by 1 base and J by 1 base. Germline loops: CDR1 SGHTA, CDR2 FQGTGA. The CDR3 DNA is TGTGCCAGCAGCTTAAGAAGTAGGGAGCGGGGGGGCTACGGCACAGATACGCAGTATTTT. It yields the protein CASSLRSRERGGYGTDTQYF.

This clonotype turned up a few times. The chain uses TRBV7-2 and TRBJ2-2; D is undetermined. CDR3 size: 13 residues. The V gene lost 3 bases and the J gene lost 5 bases, with 7 bases spanning the gap. Per germline, CDR1 SGHTA and CDR2 FQGNSA. CDR3: CASSFLETGELFF. The CDR3 DNA reads TGTGCCAGCAGCTTTCTAGAAACCGGGGAGCTGTTTTTT.

This clonotype was counted only a few times. The rearrangement links TRBV7-9 to TRBJ1-5; 10 nucleotides agree with TRBD1. The CDR3 spans 15 residues. The germline V gene encodes CDR1 SEHNR and CDR2 FQNEAQ (reference sequence). V gave up 5 bases and J gave up 3 bases; unmatched junction bases: 4. This CDR3 is CASSVGQGINQPQHF. CDR3 nucleotide sequence: TGTGCCAGCAGCGTGGGACAGGGGATCAATCAGCCCCAGCATTTT. Based on the CDR3 plus reference TRBV7-9 and TRBJ1-5, the full variable domain is DTGVSQNPRHKITKRGQNVTFRCDPISEHNRLYWYRQTLGQGPEFLTYFQNEAQLEKSRLLSDRFSAERPKGSFSTLEIQRTEQGDSAMYLCASSVGQGINQPQHFGDGTRLSIL.

The chain combines TRBV6-1 with TRBJ2-7, with D perhaps assigned TRBD1 or TRBD2 (5 bases each). The CDR3 sequence is 15 residues long. V shed 3 bases and J shed 3 bases, with 15 bases lying between them. Germline lookup yields CDR1 MNHNS and CDR2 SASEGT. Here the CDR3 DNA reads TGTGCCAGCAGTGATGGTGGGACGAAAAACTACGAGCAGTACTTC. As protein: CASSDGGTKNYEQYF.

The chain joins TRBV7-6 to TRBJ2-1, with TRBD1 matching 7 bases. Losses at the gene ends were 6 bases for V and 4 bases for J; bases not matched to a gene: 3. The CDR3 is 13 amino acids. Germline V gene lookup returns CDR1 SGHVS and CDR2 FNYEAQ. The CDR3 reads CASSDRDYNEQFF. The DNA for the CDR3 is TGTGCCAGCAGTGACAGGGATTACAATGAGCAGTTCTTC.

Note on this clonotype: Because the CDR3 is missing its conserved closing phenylalanine or tryptophan, this is likely a read error. The V and J genes are TRBV4-1 and TRBJ2-1; tentatively, D is TRBD1 or TRBD2 (6 bases each). This CDR3 comprises 14 residues. V was clipped by 0 bases and J by 8 bases, with 11 bases between them. The germline V gene has CDR1 MGHRA and CDR2 YSYEKL. CDR3: CASSQELGGDEQFI. The CDR3 nucleotides are TGCGCCAGCAGCCAAGAACTGGGGGGCGATGAGCAGTTCATC.

This clonotype was seen at least ten times. J is TRBJ1-1 and V is TRBV27; D is undetermined. The V and J ends lost 3 bases and 1 base respectively, with 6 bases between them. CDR1 and CDR2 (germline): MNHEY, SMNVEV (reference sequence). The CDR3 contains 13 residues. The chain's CDR3 is CASSLERNTEAFF. The CDR3 region has the DNA TGTGCCAGCAGTTTGGAGAGGAACACTGAAGCTTTCTTT.

The V and J genes are TRBV7-9 and TRBJ1-2; D is possibly TRBD1 (6 bases). CDR3 length: 13 residues. Trimming left V 5 bases short and J 8 bases short, with 15 bases between. The germline V gene encodes CDR1 SEHNR and CDR2 FQNEAQ (reference sequence). This CDR3 is CASSTGSAPGYTF. The CDR3 region has the DNA TGTGCCAGCAGCACAGGGAGCGCCCCCGGCTACACCTTC.

The rearrangement links TRBV19 to TRBJ1-1; the D is unclear. CDR1 and CDR2 from the germline V gene are LNHDA and SQIVND (reference sequence). The CDR3 runs 14 residues. The ends were cut back, 3 bases at V and 0 bases at J, with 8 bases in the middle. The CDR3: CASSIFHMNTEAFF. For the CDR3, the DNA is TGTGCCAGTAGTATCTTTCACATGAACACTGAAGCTTTCTTT.